This is a list of T cell receptor beta chains from one sample in a study of T cells after somatic rescue of genetic block. Some clones are missing from TCRdb's copy, which holds only in-frame ones; the method was immunoSEQ multiplex PCR. The sample contains 60,000 to 90,000 clones, roughly 91% of which appear only once. Material: peripheral blood mononuclear cells (PBMCs). The receptors stem from a man aged 25 to 40. Both conserved end residues are part of each CDR3. Fields, in order: V gene, J gene, clone size, D gene, CDR3 protein, CDR3 DNA. A D gene is named only where the DNA matches it firmly. Only part of the rows carry a size: once, few, many, or a class if the clone is expanded.

V: TRBV4-2
J: TRBJ2-1
size: .
D: .
CDR3: CASSQGEGRGPNEQFF
DNA: TGTGCCAGCAGCCAAGGAGAAGGACGAGGCCCCAATGAGCAGTTCTTC

V: TRBV7-2
J: TRBJ2-7
size: few
D: TRBD2
CDR3: CATTGRGYEQYF
DNA: TGTGCCACGACCGGGAGGGGCTACGAGCAGTACTTC

V: TRBV10-3
J: TRBJ2-3
size: few
D: .
CDR3: CAISDSTDTQYF
DNA: TGTGCCATCAGTGACAGCACAGATACGCAGTATTTT

V: TRBV6-1
J: TRBJ2-7
size: .
D: TRBD1
CDR3: CATHRDRPTYEQYF
DNA: TGTGCCACCCACCGGGACAGGCCCACCTACGAGCAGTACTTC

V: TRBV2
J: TRBJ2-7
size: once
D: TRBD2
CDR3: CASSEWASGEDQYF
DNA: TGTGCCAGCAGTGAATGGGCTAGCGGAGAAGACCAGTACTTC

V: TRBV18
J: TRBJ2-2
size: few
D: TRBD1
CDR3: CASSPPIGQGFTGELFF
DNA: TGTGCCAGCTCACCACCGATCGGACAGGGGTTCACCGGGGAGCTGTTTTTT

V: TRBV7-8
J: TRBJ2-5
size: .
D: .
CDR3: CASSATRAIGETQYF
DNA: TGTGCCAGCAGCGCAACGCGGGCGATAGGAGAGACCCAGTACTTC

V: TRBV7-6
J: TRBJ1-5
size: .
D: TRBD1
CDR3: CASSLGRGQPQHF
DNA: TGTGCCAGCAGCTTAGGCAGGGGGCAGCCCCAGCATTTT

V: TRBV30
J: TRBJ2-5
size: .
D: .
CDR3: CAWSPIGVEETQYF
DNA: TGTGCCTGGAGTCCTATCGGGGTTGAAGAGACCCAGTACTTC

V: TRBV2
J: TRBJ2-7
size: .
D: TRBD2
CDR3: CASAPWLAGSYEQYF
DNA: TGTGCCAGCGCTCCCTGGCTAGCGGGTTCCTACGAGCAGTACTTC

V: TRBV7-3
J: TRBJ2-3
size: .
D: .
CDR3: CASSLSRGDTQYF
DNA: TGTGCCAGCAGCTTAAGTAGGGGGGATACGCAGTATTTT

V: TRBV28
J: TRBJ1-1
size: .
D: .
CDR3: CASSSSGTWNTEAFF
DNA: TGTGCCAGCAGTTCATCCGGGACCTGGAACACTGAAGCTTTCTTT

V: TRBV6-6
J: TRBJ2-3
size: .
D: TRBD1
CDR3: CASSWDRASDTQYF
DNA: TGTGCCAGCAGTTGGGACAGGGCCTCAGATACGCAGTATTTT

V: TRBV7-2
J: TRBJ2-3
size: .
D: TRBD2
CDR3: CASSFGSLAGRGTDTQYF
DNA: TGTGCCAGCAGCTTCGGATCGCTAGCGGGACGGGGCACAGATACGCAGTATTTT

V: TRBV6-1
J: TRBJ2-1
size: few
D: TRBD2
CDR3: CASSEGGGSYNEQFF
DNA: TGTGCCAGCAGTGAAGGGGGGGGCTCCTACAATGAGCAGTTCTTC

V: TRBV18
J: TRBJ2-1
size: .
D: .
CDR3: CASSRRGGGGHNEQFF
DNA: TGTGCCAGCTCACGACGAGGGGGAGGGGGTCACAATGAGCAGTTCTTC

V: TRBV2
J: TRBJ1-6
size: .
D: TRBD1
CDR3: CANRGRSYNSPLHF
DNA: TGTGCCAACAGGGGGAGGTCCTATAATTCACCCCTCCACTTT

V: TRBV4-2
J: TRBJ2-7
size: .
D: TRBD2
CDR3: CASSQVASGGPHEQYF
DNA: TGTGCCAGCAGCCAAGTTGCTAGCGGGGGACCCCACGAGCAGTACTTC

V: TRBV9
J: TRBJ1-3
size: .
D: .
CDR3: CASSAAWTGNTIYF
DNA: TGTGCCAGCAGCGCTGCCTGGACTGGAAACACCATATATTTT

V: TRBV25-1
J: TRBJ1-4
size: .
D: .
CDR3: CASSVTGVNEKLFF
DNA: TGTGCCAGCAGTGTGACGGGGGTTAATGAAAAACTGTTTTTT

V: TRBV5-4
J: TRBJ2-1
size: .
D: .
CDR3: CASSLARGVMYNEQFF
DNA: TGTGCCAGCAGCTTGGCCAGGGGGGTTATGTACAATGAGCAGTTCTTC